A single sample is the source of the 8 T cell receptor beta chains below, sequenced in a study of shared clonotypes between healthy human individuals. Sequencing was performed with immunoSEQ multiplex PCR; in TCRdb, only in-frame clones are kept and a portion is missing. This sample has about 680,000 clones, with about two thirds found just once. The sequenced material came from memory CD4+ T cells sorted from blood. Documented subset: CD45RA-negative fraction. The receptors derive from a young woman in good health.

This chain uses TRBV27 with TRBJ2-1, with D tentatively TRBD2 (6 bases). V lost 6 bases and J lost 6, with 12 bases in between. The CDR3 totals 13 residues. Germline V gene data show CDR1 as MNHEY and CDR2 as SMNVEV (reference sequence). Written as DNA, the CDR3 is TGTGCCAGCAGGCTCCTAGCGACCAATGAGCAGTTCTTC. This codes for CASRLLATNEQFF.

This clone was seen only once. The V gene is TRBV7-9, the J gene TRBJ2-1; TRBD2 agrees at 11 bases. CDR3 length: 14 amino acids. V lost 4 bases to trimming and J lost 12 bases; unmatched junction nucleotides: 8. Per the germline V gene, CDR1 is SEHNR and CDR2 is FQNEAQ (reference sequence). The CDR3 region has the DNA TGTGCCAGCAGCTCAATAGCGGGAGGGCCGTTGCAGTTCTTC. This codes for CASSSIAGGPLQFF.

The rearrangement uses TRBV5-6 and TRBJ2-7, with D possibly being TRBD2 (5 bases). The ends were cut back, 1 base at V and 0 bases at J, with 8 bases in the middle. Germline V gene lookup returns CDR1 SGHDT and CDR2 YYEEEE. The CDR3 spans 14 residues. CDR3 sequence reads: CASSLMEASYEQYF. CDR3 nucleotides: TGTGCCAGCAGCTTGATGGAGGCCTCCTACGAGCAGTACTTC. Variable domain in full (rest from reference TRBV5-6 and TRBJ2-7): DAGVTQSPTHLIKTRGQQVTLRCSPKSGHDTVSWYQQALGQGPQFIFQYYEEEERQRGNFPDRFSGHQFPNYSSELNVNALLLGDSALYLCASSLMEASYEQYFGPGTRLTVT.

Notes on this clone: The junction differs from germline at one of its ends, possibly a read error. This chain uses TRBV10-2 with TRBJ2-6; D possibly uses TRBD1 or TRBD2 (5 bases each). This CDR3 is 13 amino acids long. From germline, CDR1 is WSHSY and CDR2 SAAADI. The CDR3 nucleotides read TGCGCCAGCACTGAGGCAGGGAGTCCCGTCCTGACTTTC. Encoded protein: CASTEAGSPVLTF.

The rearrangement uses TRBV5-4 and TRBJ1-1, with D possibly matching TRBD1 (6 bases). Trimming took 4 bases from V and 11 from J, leaving 15 bases between them. The germline gives CDR1 SGHNT, CDR2 YYREEE (reference sequence). The CDR3 extends over 12 amino acids. The CDR3 DNA reads as TGTGCCAGCAGCCAAGATGACAGGCGGGCTTTCTTT. This sequence encodes CASSQDDRRAFF.

V usage is TRBV28 and J usage is TRBJ2-1; the match to TRBD2 covers 10 bases. The ends lost 6 bases at V and 3 bases at J; junction bases unmatched: 5. The CDR3 runs 15 residues. Germline V gives CDR1 MDHEN, CDR2 SYDVKM. For the CDR3, the DNA is TGTGCCAGCAGGACCGGACTAGCGGACTACAATGAGCAGTTCTTC. It translates to CASRTGLADYNEQFF.

The genes are TRBV5-5 and TRBJ2-3, with D unclear. Germline CDR1 is SGHKS and CDR2 is YYEKEE (reference sequence). This CDR3 is built from 12 residues. V dropped 1 base and J dropped 5 bases, with 5 bases sitting between them. The CDR3 protein is CASSLMGDTQYF. DNA for the CDR3: TGTGCCAGCAGCTTGATGGGAGATACGCAGTATTTT.

The chain joins TRBV9 to TRBJ2-6, with D possibly being TRBD1 or TRBD2 (6 bases each). Germline assignment: CDR1 SGDLS and CDR2 YYNGEE. With 4 bases removed from V and 0 bases from J, the gap between germline ends came to 17 bases. CDR3 length: 18 residues. This CDR3 is CASSPRGLDSSGANVLTF. The CDR3 nucleotides read TGTGCCAGCAGCCCCCGGGGACTGGACAGCTCTGGGGCCAACGTCCTGACTTTC.